These T cell receptor beta chains were read from a single sample in a study of blood T cell repertoires in COVID-19. The assay was immunoSEQ multiplex PCR, and TCRdb's table has in-frame clones only and misses some. Of about 240,000 clones in the sample, around four fifths were seen once. The sequenced material came from peripheral blood. The origin of the receptors is a woman aged 55 to 70 with active or convalescent COVID-19. CDR3s include the opening cysteine and the closing phenylalanine or tryptophan. Each record gives: V gene, J gene, CDR3 protein.

V: TRBV30; J: TRBJ2-6; CDR3: CAWIAGGQSGANVLTF
V: TRBV5-1; J: TRBJ2-7; CDR3: CASSLNLAGTYEQYF
V: TRBV29-1; J: TRBJ2-1; CDR3: CSVESPFSSYNEQFF
V: TRBV7-9; J: TRBJ1-6; CDR3: CASSHRQGPNSPLHF
V: TRBV10-3; J: TRBJ2-3; CDR3: CAISEWGQGGDTQYF
V: TRBV21-1; J: TRBJ2-7; CDR3: CASSKSGLAGDEQYF
V: TRBV19; J: TRBJ2-1; CDR3: CASSTGPEEFF
V: TRBV12-3/TRBV12-4; J: TRBJ2-1; CDR3: CASSLHRGGEQFF
V: TRBV29-1; J: TRBJ2-1; CDR3: CSVAGTSGRSYNEQFF
V: TRBV7-8; J: TRBJ2-2; CDR3: CASSLADQGIGELFF
V: TRBV5-4; J: TRBJ1-6; CDR3: CASSLGLYNSPLHF
V: TRBV29-1; J: TRBJ2-1; CDR3: CSVLAGGNEQFF
V: TRBV7-9; J: TRBJ2-3; CDR3: CASSPRIVDTQYF
V: TRBV6-6; J: TRBJ2-7; CDR3: CASRGAGGDPPQYF
V: TRBV5-1; J: TRBJ1-4; CDR3: CASSLGQGTNEKLFF
V: TRBV6-5; J: TRBJ2-6; CDR3: CASSSVGGANVLTF
V: TRBV6-6; J: TRBJ2-1; CDR3: CASSYSSGAGEQFF
V: TRBV2; J: TRBJ1-2; CDR3: CASNRDRDSNYGYTF
V: TRBV24-1; J: TRBJ2-1; CDR3: CATSAGGTNNEQFF
V: TRBV11-2; J: TRBJ1-4; CDR3: CASSLGRGNEKLFF
V: TRBV12-5; J: TRBJ2-2; CDR3: CASGPTGVTGELFF
V: TRBV19; J: TRBJ1-5; CDR3: CASSPTPDRVGNQPQHF
V: TRBV7-8; J: TRBJ2-1; CDR3: CASRIMLGQGADEQFF
V: TRBV19; J: TRBJ2-2; CDR3: CASSIVQTNTGELFF
V: TRBV19; J: TRBJ1-1; CDR3: CASSTIDGGTEAFF
V: TRBV5-6; J: TRBJ2-1; CDR3: CASSFLGHQSNEQFF
V: TRBV7-9; J: TRBJ1-2; CDR3: CASSTGNYGYTF
V: TRBV2; J: TRBJ2-3; CDR3: CASSGLAGADTQYF
V: TRBV5-4; J: TRBJ1-3; CDR3: CASSRIQGNTIYF
V: TRBV6-5; J: TRBJ2-6; CDR3: CASRDSLGANVLTF
V: TRBV28; J: TRBJ1-2; CDR3: CASAGGHDYGYTF
V: TRBV5-1; J: TRBJ1-3; CDR3: CASSPGGGNTIYF
V: TRBV6-2/TRBV6-3; J: TRBJ1-2; CDR3: CASSYGGRLHTF
V: TRBV6-5; J: TRBJ1-2; CDR3: CASRANRGESYGYTF
V: TRBV29-1; J: TRBJ1-2; CDR3: CSVESGQGFYGYTF
V: TRBV6-5; J: TRBJ1-4; CDR3: CASTRVATNEKLFF
V: TRBV2; J: TRBJ2-3; CDR3: CASSRDMSTDTQYF
V: TRBV5-5; J: TRBJ2-3; CDR3: CASSLIQGSTDTQYF
V: TRBV30; J: TRBJ2-7; CDR3: CAGVHLGLSDPNEQYF